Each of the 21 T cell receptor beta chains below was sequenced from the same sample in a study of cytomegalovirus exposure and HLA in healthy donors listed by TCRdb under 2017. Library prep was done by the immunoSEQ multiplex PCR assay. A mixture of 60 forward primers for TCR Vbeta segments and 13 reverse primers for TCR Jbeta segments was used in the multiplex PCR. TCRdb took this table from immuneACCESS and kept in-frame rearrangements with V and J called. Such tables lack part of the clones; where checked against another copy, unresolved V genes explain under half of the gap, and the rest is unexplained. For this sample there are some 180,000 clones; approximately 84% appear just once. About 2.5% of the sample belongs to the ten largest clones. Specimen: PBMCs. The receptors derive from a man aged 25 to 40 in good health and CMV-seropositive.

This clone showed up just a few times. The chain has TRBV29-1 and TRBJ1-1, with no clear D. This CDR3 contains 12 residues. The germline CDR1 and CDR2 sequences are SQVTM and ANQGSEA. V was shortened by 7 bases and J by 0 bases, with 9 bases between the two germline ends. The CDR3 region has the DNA TGCAGCGCTGTTCCAGTGAACACTGAAGCTTTCTTT. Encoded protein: CSAVPVNTEAFF.

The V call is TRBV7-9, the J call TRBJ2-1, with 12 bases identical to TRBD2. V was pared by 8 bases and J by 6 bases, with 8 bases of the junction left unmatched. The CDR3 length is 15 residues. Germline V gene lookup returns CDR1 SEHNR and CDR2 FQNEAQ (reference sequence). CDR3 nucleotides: TGTGCCAGCGGAACTCTAGCGGGAGGGCCCAATGAGCAGTTCTTC. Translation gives CASGTLAGGPNEQFF.

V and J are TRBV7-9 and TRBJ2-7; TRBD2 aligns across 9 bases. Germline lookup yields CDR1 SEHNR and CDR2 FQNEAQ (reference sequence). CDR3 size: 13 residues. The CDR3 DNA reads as TGTTCCAGCAGTAAAGCGGGAGGCTACGAGCAGTACGTC. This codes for CSSSKAGGYEQYV.

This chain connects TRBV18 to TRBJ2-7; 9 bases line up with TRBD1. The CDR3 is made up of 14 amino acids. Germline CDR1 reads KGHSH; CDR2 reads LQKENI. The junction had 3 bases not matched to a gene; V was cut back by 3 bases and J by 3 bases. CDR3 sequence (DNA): TGTGCCAGCTCACCCGGGACAGGGAGCTACGAGCAGTACGTC. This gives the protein CASSPGTGSYEQYV.

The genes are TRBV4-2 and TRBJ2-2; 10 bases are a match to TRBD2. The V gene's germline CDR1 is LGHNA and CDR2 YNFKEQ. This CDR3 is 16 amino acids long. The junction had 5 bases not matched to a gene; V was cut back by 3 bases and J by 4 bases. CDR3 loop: CASSHRAGGSTGELFF. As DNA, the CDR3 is TGTGCCAGCAGCCACCGAGCGGGAGGGAGCACCGGGGAGCTGTTTTTT.

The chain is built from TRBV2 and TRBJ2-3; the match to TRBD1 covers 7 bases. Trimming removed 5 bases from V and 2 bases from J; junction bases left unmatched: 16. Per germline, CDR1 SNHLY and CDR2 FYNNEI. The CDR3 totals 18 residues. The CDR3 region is CASSRTARQGAPTDTQYF. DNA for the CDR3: TGTGCCAGCAGTCGGACCGCTCGACAGGGAGCCCCCACAGATACGCAGTATTTT.

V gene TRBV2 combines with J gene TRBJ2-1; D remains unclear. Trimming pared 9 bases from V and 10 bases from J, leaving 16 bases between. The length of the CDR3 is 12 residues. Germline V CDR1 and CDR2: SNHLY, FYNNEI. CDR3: CARSNPAGEQFF. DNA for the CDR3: TGTGCCAGGTCGAACCCGGCAGGCGAGCAGTTCTTC.

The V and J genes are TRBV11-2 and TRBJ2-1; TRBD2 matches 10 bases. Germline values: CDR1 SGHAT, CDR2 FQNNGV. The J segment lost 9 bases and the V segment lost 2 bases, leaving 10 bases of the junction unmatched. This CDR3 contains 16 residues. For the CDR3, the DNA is TGTGCCAGCAGCTTATCTCCGCTAGCGGGAGAGGCTGAGCAGTTCTTC. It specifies CASSLSPLAGEAEQFF.

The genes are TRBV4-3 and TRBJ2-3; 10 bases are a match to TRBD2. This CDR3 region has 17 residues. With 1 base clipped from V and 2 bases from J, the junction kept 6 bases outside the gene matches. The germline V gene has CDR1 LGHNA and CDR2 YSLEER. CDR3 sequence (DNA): TGCGCCAGCAGCCAAGTCGCCGGGACTAGCGCCACAGATACGCAGTATTTT. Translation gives CASSQVAGTSATDTQYF.

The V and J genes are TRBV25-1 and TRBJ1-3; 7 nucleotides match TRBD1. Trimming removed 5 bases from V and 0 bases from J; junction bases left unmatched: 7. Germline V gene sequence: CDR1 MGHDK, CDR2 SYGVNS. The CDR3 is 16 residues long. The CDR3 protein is CASSRTGVTSGNTIYF. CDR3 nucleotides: TGTGCCAGCAGTCGAACAGGGGTTACCTCTGGAAACACCATATATTTT. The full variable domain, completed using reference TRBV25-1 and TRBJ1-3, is EADIYQTPRYLVIGTGKKITLECSQTMGHDKMYWYQQDPGMELHLIHYSYGVNSTEKGDLSSESTVSRIRTEHFPLTLESARPSHTSQYLCASSRTGVTSGNTIYFGEGSWLTVV.

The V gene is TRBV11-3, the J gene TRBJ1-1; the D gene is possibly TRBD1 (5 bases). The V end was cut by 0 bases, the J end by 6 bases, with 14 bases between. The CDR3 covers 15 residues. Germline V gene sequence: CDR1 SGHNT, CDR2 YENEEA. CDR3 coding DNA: TGTGCCAGCAGCTTAGATCGGAGGGGTGGGGCTGAAGCTTTCTTT. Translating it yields CASSLDRRGGAEAFF.

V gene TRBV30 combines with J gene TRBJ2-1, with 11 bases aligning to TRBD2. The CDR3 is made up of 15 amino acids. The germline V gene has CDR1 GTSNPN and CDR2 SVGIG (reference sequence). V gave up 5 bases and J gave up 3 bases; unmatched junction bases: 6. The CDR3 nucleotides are TGTGCCTGGGGTTTCGGGACTAGCGGCTACAATGAGCAGTTCTTC. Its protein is CAWGFGTSGYNEQFF.

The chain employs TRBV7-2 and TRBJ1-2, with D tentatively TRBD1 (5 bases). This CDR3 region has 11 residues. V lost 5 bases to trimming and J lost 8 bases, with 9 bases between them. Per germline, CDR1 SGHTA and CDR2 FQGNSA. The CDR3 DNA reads TGTGCCAGCAGCCAGGGCAAAGGCTACACCTTC. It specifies CASSQGKGYTF.

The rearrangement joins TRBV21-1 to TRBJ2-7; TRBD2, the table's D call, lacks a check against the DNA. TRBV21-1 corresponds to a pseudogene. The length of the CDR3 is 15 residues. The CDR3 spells CASSPGTAPDYEQYV. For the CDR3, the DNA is TGTGCCAGCAGCCCCGGGACTGCTCCCGACTACGAGCAGTACGTC.

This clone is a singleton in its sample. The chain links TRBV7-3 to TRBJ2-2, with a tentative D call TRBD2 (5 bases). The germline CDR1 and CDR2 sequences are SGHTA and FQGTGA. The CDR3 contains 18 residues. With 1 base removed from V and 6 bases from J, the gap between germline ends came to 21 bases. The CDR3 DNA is TGTGCCAGCAGCTTAATTCGCACGGGTCGGGGAACGTCCGGGGAGCTGTTTTTT. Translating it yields CASSLIRTGRGTSGELFF.

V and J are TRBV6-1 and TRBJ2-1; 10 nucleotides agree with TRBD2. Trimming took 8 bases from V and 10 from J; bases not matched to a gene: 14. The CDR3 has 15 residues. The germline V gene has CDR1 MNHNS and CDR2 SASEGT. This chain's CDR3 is CASHFLAGAPGEQFF. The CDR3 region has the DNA TGTGCCAGCCACTTTCTAGCGGGAGCTCCTGGAGAGCAGTTCTTC.

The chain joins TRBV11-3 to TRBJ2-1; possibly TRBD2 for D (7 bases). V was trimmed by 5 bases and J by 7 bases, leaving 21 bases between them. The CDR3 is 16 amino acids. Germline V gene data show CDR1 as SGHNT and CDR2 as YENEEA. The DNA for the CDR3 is TGTGCCAGCAGCCCGAGGGGCGGGAGAAGGGGGAATGAGCAGTTCTTC. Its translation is CASSPRGGRRGNEQFF. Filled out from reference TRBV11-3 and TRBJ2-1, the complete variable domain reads EAGVVQSPRYKIIEKKQPVAFWCNPISGHNTLYWYLQNLGQGPELLIRYENEEAVDDSQLPKDRFSAERLKGVDSTLKIQPAELGDSAVYLCASSPRGGRRGNEQFFGPGTRLTVL.

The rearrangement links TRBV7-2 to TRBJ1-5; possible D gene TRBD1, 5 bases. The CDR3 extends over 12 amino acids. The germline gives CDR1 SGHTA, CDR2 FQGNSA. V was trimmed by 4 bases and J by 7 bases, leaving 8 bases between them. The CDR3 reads CASSSQGQPQHF. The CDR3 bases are TGTGCCAGCAGCTCCCAGGGCCAGCCCCAGCATTTT.

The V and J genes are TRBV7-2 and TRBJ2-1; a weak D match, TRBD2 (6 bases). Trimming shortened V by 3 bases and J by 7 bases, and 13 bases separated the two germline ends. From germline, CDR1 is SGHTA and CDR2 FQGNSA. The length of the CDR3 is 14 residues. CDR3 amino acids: CASSFGGRRNEQFF. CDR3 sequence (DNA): TGTGCCAGCAGCTTCGGAGGGAGGCGGAATGAGCAGTTCTTC.

In nucleotides, the CDR3 is TGTGCCAGCAGCTTATATCTAGCGGGAGAGTTAGATACGCAGTATTTT. Residues: CASSLYLAGELDTQYF. The genes are TRBV7-9 and TRBJ2-3; 10 nucleotides agree with TRBD2. The CDR3 loop spans 16 amino acids. Losses at the gene ends were 2 bases for V and 5 bases for J; bases not matched to a gene: 7. Germline CDR1 SEHNR, CDR2 FQNEAQ (reference sequence).

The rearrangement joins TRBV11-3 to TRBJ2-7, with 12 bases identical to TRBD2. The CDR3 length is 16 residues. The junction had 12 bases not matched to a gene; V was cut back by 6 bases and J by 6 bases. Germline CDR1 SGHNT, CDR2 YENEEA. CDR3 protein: CASSSFTSGRLGEQYV. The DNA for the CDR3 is TGTGCCAGCAGTTCCTTTACTAGCGGGAGGTTGGGCGAGCAGTACGTC.